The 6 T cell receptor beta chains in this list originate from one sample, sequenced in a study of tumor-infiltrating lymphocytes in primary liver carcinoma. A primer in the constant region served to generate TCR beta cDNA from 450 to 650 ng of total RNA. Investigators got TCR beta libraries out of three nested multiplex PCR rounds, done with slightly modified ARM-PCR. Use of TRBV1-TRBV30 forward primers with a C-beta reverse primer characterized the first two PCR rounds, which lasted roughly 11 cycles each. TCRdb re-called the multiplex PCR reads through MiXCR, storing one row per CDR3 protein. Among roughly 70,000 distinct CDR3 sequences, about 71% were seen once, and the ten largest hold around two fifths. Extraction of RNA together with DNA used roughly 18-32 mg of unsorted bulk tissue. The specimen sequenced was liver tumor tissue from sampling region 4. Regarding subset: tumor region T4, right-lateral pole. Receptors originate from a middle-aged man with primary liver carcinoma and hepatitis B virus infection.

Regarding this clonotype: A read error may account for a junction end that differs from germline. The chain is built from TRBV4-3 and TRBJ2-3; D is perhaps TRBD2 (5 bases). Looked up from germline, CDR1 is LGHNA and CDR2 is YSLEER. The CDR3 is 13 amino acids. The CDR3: CASNQDAGDTQYF. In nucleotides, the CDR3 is TGCGCCAGCAACCAAGACGCGGGCGATACGCAGTATTTT.

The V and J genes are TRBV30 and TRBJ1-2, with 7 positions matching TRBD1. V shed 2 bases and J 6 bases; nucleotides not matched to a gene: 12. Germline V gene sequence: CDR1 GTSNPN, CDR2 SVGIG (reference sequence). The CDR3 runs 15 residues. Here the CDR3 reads CAWSKGTALDHGYTF. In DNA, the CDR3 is TGTGCCTGGAGTAAAGGGACAGCCCTAGACCATGGCTACACCTTC.

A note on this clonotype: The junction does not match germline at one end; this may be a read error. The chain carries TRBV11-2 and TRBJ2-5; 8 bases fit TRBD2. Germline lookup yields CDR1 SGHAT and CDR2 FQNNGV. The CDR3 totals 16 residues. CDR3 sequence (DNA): TGTGCCAGCAGTCAAACTCCTGGCGGGGGGATAGATACCCTGTACTTC. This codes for CASSQTPGGGIDTLYF.

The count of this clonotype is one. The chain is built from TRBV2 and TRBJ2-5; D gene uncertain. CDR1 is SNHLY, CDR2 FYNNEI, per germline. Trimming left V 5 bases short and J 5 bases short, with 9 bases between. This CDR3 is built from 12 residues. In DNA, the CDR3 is TGTGCCAGCAGTATTAGCTCGGAGACCCAGTACTTC. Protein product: CASSISSETQYF. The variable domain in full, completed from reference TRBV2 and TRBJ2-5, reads EPEVTQTPSHQVTQMGQEVILRCVPISNHLYFYWYRQILGQKVEFLVSFYNNEISEKSEIFDDQFSVERPDGSNFTLKIRSTKLEDSAMYFCASSISSETQYFGPGTRLLVL.

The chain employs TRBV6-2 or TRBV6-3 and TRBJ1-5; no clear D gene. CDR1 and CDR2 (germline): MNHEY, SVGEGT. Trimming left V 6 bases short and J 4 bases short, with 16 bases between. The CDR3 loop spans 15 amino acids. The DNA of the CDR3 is TGTGCCAGCAGCCCATGGGATACGGTAAATCAGCCCCAGCATTTT. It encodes CASSPWDTVNQPQHF.

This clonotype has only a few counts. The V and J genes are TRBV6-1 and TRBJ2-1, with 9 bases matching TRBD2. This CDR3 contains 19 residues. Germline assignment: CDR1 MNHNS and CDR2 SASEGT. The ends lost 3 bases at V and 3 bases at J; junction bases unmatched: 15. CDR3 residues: CASSDASGGLAGIYNEQFF. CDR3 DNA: TGTGCCAGCAGTGATGCCTCAGGGGGGCTAGCGGGAATCTACAATGAGCAGTTCTTC.